This T cell receptor beta chain is from a study of T cells after somatic rescue of genetic block. CDR1 LGHNA and CDR2 YNFKEQ come from the germline V gene. Trimming cost V 1 base and J 0 bases, with 6 bases left between them. CDR3 length equals 14 residues. Profiled with immunoSEQ multiplex PCR; TCRdb holds only in-frame clones, not every one. The table includes fewer than 150,000 clones, 75% to 95% detected once. The rearrangement uses TRBV4-2 and TRBJ1-1, with a tentative D call TRBD1 (6 bases). Sequenced: peripheral blood mononuclear cells (PBMCs). This sequence was found in a woman aged 18-30 years. This CDR3 reads CASSQAGVNTEAFF. The CDR3 DNA sequence: TGTGCCAGCAGCCAAGCAGGGGTGAACACTGAAGCTTTCTTT.